This TCR beta chain was documented in a study of blood T cell repertoires in COVID-19. Trimming removed 5 bases from V and 7 bases from J, with 14 bases in between. CDR3 length: 14 residues. Germline CDR1 and CDR2: SGHTA and FQGTGA. The table lists this clone with a few counts. The repertoire was sequenced with immunoSEQ multiplex PCR; TCRdb's copy has only in-frame clones and lacks some. The top ten hold approximately 3.6% of the sample, which has 55,000 to 70,000 clones, under 85% seen once. The chain employs TRBV7-3 and TRBJ2-2; maybe TRBD1 (6 bases). This TCR was sampled from a woman aged 80 or older with acute or convalescent COVID-19. The sequenced sample was peripheral blood. CDR3 sequence: CASSHPQGHGELFF. The CDR3 bases are TGTGCCAGCAGCCACCCACAGGGTCACGGGGAGCTGTTTTTT.